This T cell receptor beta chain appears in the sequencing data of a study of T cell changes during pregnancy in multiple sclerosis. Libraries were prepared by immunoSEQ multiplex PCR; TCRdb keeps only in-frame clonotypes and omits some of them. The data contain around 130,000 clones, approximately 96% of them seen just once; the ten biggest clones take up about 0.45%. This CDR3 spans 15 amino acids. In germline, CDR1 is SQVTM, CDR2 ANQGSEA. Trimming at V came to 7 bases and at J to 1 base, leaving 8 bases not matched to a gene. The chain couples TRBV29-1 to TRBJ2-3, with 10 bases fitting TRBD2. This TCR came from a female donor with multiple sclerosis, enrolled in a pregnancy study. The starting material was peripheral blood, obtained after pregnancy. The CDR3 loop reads CSALAGTSGTDTQYF. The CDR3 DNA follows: TGCAGCGCTCTCGCCGGGACTAGCGGCACAGATACGCAGTATTTT.